The 16 T cell receptor beta chains listed next were all sequenced from one sample in a study of PD-L1 blockade in urothelial cancer (dated by TCRdb to 2016 to 2017). Library creation used the immunoSEQ multiplex PCR assay. In its TCRdb copy, this immuneACCESS table keeps in-frame sequences only and misses some clones. Where compared with another copy, unresolved V genes explain less than half of these, and the others have no known cause. This sample gives about 100,000 clones in total; approximately 91% of them show up just once. Together, the top ten hold almost 0.95% of the sample. This specimen was PBMCs, taken around atezolizumab (anti-PD-L1) treatment. Every receptor here comes from a woman aged 80 or over with urothelial cancer.

The chain employs TRBV10-3 and TRBJ2-7; D is unclear. Germline V CDR1 and CDR2: ENHRY, SYGVKD. The CDR3 loop spans 12 amino acids. Trimming removed 3 bases at V and 2 bases at J, with 5 bases between. The DNA for the CDR3 is TGTGCCATCAGTGACAATGCCTACGAGCAGTACTTC. This codes for CAISDNAYEQYF.

The chain has TRBV29-1 and TRBJ1-4; perhaps TRBD1 as D (5 bases). The CDR3 totals 12 residues. Per the germline V gene, CDR1 is SQVTM and CDR2 is ANQGSEA. Trimming took 6 bases from V and 8 from J, leaving 13 bases between them. In DNA form, the CDR3 reads TGCAGCGTCTCTCTCGGGGGGGAAAAACTGTTTTTT. Translation gives CSVSLGGEKLFF.

The chain couples TRBV7-2 to TRBJ2-1; 10 bases are shared with TRBD1. CDR3 length equals 15 residues. V lost 5 bases and J lost 1; bases outside the gene matches: 2. In germline, CDR1 is SGHTA, CDR2 FQGNSA. In nucleotides, the CDR3 is TGTGCCAGCAGCCTGGGACAGGGGTCCTACAATGAGCAGTTCTTC. It specifies CASSLGQGSYNEQFF.

The chain is built from TRBV4-2 and TRBJ2-7; D gene unclear. Germline V gene sequence: CDR1 LGHNA, CDR2 YNFKEQ. The germline V and J ends were trimmed by 0 bases and 1 base, with 7 bases remaining between them. This CDR3 contains 14 residues. The CDR3 nucleotides are TGTGCCAGCAGCCAAGAGAAGACTTCCTACGAGCAGTACTTC. Protein sequence: CASSQEKTSYEQYF.

The chain links TRBV5-6 to TRBJ1-1, with 11 bases identical to TRBD1. J lost 6 bases, V lost 1 base, and 5 bases had no gene match. The CDR3 consists of 15 residues. Germline assignment: CDR1 SGHDT and CDR2 YYEEEE. In DNA form, the CDR3 reads TGTGCCAGCAGCTTGTCGCGGACAGGGGGCTCTGAAGCTTTCTTT. Translation gives CASSLSRTGGSEAFF. Using reference TRBV5-6 and TRBJ1-1 for the parts outside the CDR3, the full variable domain is DAGVTQSPTHLIKTRGQQVTLRCSPKSGHDTVSWYQQALGQGPQFIFQYYEEEERQRGNFPDRFSGHQFPNYSSELNVNALLLGDSALYLCASSLSRTGGSEAFFGQGTRLTVV.

This clone was counted a single time. This chain connects TRBV11-2 to TRBJ2-2; 9 bases are a match to TRBD1. This CDR3 has 15 residues. J was trimmed by 3 bases and V by 5 bases; bases with no gene match: 4. The germline gives CDR1 SGHAT, CDR2 FQNNGV. CDR3 coding DNA: TGTGCCAGCAGCCCTGGACAGGGGTACACCGGGGAGCTGTTTTTT. This sequence encodes CASSPGQGYTGELFF.

For this clone: At the DNA level, this CDR3 is encoded by other sequences in the same sample as well. CDR3 nucleotides: TGCGCCAGCAGCTTAGCGGGAGGGACCTACAATGAGCAGTTCTTC. Residues: CASSLAGGTYNEQFF. The J gene is TRBJ2-1, the V gene TRBV5-1; TRBD2 aligns across 10 bases. This CDR3 has 15 amino acids. V was pared by 2 bases and J by 2 bases, with 1 base of the junction left unmatched. Germline CDR1 reads SGHRS; CDR2 reads YFSETQ.

The chain couples TRBV2 to TRBJ2-7, with 7 bases fitting TRBD2. The trim removed 6 bases at V and 4 bases at J, leaving 3 bases unmatched. The CDR3 contains 12 residues. Germline loops: CDR1 SNHLY, CDR2 FYNNEI. Here the CDR3 reads CASSKAGYEQYF. As DNA, the CDR3 is TGTGCCAGCAGCAAAGCGGGATACGAGCAGTACTTC.

This chain connects TRBV5-6 to TRBJ2-1; TRBD2 matches at 11 bases. The CDR3 runs to 16 residues. The V gene end was trimmed by 2 bases and the J gene end by 7 bases; junction bases not matched to a gene: 8. Germline V gene lookup returns CDR1 SGHDT and CDR2 YYEEEE. The CDR3: CASSFLSGRVGNEQFF. CDR3 nucleotides: TGTGCCAGCAGCTTCCTTAGCGGGAGGGTCGGGAATGAGCAGTTCTTC.

This sequence joins TRBV9 and TRBJ1-1, with D unclear. CDR1 SGDLS and CDR2 YYNGEE come from the germline V gene. There are 13 residues in the CDR3. Trimming took 0 bases from V and 1 from J, leaving 4 bases between them. As DNA, the CDR3 is TGTGCCAGCAGCGTAGGTCGGAACACTGAAGCTTTCTTT. This codes for CASSVGRNTEAFF.

The chain couples TRBV25-1 to TRBJ1-3; 9 bases align to TRBD1. CDR3 length: 16 residues. J was trimmed by 0 bases and V by 5 bases; bases with no gene match: 5. Germline V CDR1 and CDR2: MGHDK, SYGVNS. CDR3 in amino acids: CASSSRQGVSGNTIYF. CDR3 DNA sequence: TGTGCCAGCAGTTCCCGACAGGGGGTCTCTGGAAACACCATATATTTT.

The CDR3 bases are TGCGCCAGCAGCTTGTCACAGGGTTATGAGCAGTTCTTC. Translated: CASSLSQGYEQFF. The V and J genes are TRBV5-1 and TRBJ2-1; possibly TRBD1 for D (6 bases). Trimming removed 1 base from V and 8 bases from J, with 10 bases in between. Looked up from germline, CDR1 is SGHRS and CDR2 is YFSETQ. The CDR3 length is 13 residues.

In DNA form, the CDR3 reads TGTGCCAGCTCACCCCCCTGGAGCAGCGGGATCATTTCCACAGATACGCAGTATTTT. Protein sequence: CASSPPWSSGIISTDTQYF. The chain carries TRBV18 and TRBJ2-3, with 7 bases lining up with TRBD2. Germline V gene sequence: CDR1 KGHSH, CDR2 LQKENI. The J segment lost 2 bases and the V segment lost 3 bases, leaving 17 bases of the junction unmatched. The CDR3 has 19 amino acids.

This rearrangement joins TRBV9 to TRBJ2-2, with D unresolved. The germline CDR1 and CDR2 sequences are SGDLS and YYNGEE. The length of the CDR3 is 13 residues. Trimming cost V 3 bases and J 5 bases, with 8 bases left between them. The CDR3 region is CASSGYATGELFF. For the CDR3, the DNA is TGTGCCAGCAGCGGCTACGCGACCGGGGAGCTGTTTTTT.

This clone was detected once. The rearrangement uses TRBV27 and TRBJ2-3; TRBD2 matches at 7 bases. CDR1 and CDR2 from the germline V gene are MNHEY and SMNVEV (reference sequence). The junction had 12 bases not matched to a gene; V was cut back by 4 bases and J by 5 bases. The CDR3 loop spans 16 amino acids. The CDR3, as DNA: TGTGCCAGCAGTTCCCCTAGCGGCCCAGAATTAGATACGCAGTATTTT. Translated: CASSSPSGPELDTQYF.

The rearrangement joins TRBV28 to TRBJ1-3; tentatively, D is TRBD1 (6 bases). The CDR3 has 17 amino acids. Trimming took off 4 bases at V and 0 bases at J, with 16 bases between the two ends. Germline V lookup: CDR1 MDHEN, CDR2 SYDVKM. This CDR3 reads CASSSPTGSYSGNTIYF. CDR3 nucleotides: TGTGCCAGCAGTTCCCCGACAGGTAGCTACTCTGGAAACACCATATATTTT.